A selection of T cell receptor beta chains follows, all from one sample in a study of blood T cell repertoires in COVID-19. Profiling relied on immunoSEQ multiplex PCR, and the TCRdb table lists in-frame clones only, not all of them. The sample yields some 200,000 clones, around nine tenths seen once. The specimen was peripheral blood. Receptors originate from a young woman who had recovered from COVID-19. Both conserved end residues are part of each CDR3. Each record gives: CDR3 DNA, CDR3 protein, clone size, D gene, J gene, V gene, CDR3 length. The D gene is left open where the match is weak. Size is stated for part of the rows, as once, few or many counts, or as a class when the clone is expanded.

DNA: TGTGCCAGCAGCTCTCAGGGGGCAGAGACCCAGTACTTC; CDR3: CASSSQGAETQYF; size: -; D: TRBD1; J: TRBJ2-5; V: TRBV11-3; length: 13
DNA: TGTGCCAGCAGTGTCAGACAGGGAACCTACAATGAGCAGTTCTTC; CDR3: CASSVRQGTYNEQFF; size: few; D: TRBD1; J: TRBJ2-1; V: TRBV2; length: 15
DNA: TGTGCCATCAGCACGGGACAGCCACTAACCGGGGAGCTGTTTTTT; CDR3: CAISTGQPLTGELFF; size: -; D: TRBD1; J: TRBJ2-2; V: TRBV10-3; length: 15
DNA: TGTGCCAGCTCACGGCAGACTAGCGGGAGCGCCAAAAACATTCAGTACTTC; CDR3: CASSRQTSGSAKNIQYF; size: -; D: TRBD2; J: TRBJ2-4; V: TRBV18; length: 17
DNA: TGTGCCAGCAGCCCCTCGACAGGGGCAGATTCACCCCTCCACTTT; CDR3: CASSPSTGADSPLHF; size: -; D: TRBD1; J: TRBJ1-6; V: TRBV7-6; length: 15
DNA: TGTGCCAGCAGCTCCGTGTTTGGTGACATGAACACTGAAGCTTTCTTT; CDR3: CASSSVFGDMNTEAFF; size: -; D: -; J: TRBJ1-1; V: TRBV5-8; length: 16
DNA: TGCGCCAGCAGTGGTTCCAGCGGAATCGATACGCAGTATTTT; CDR3: CASSGSSGIDTQYF; size: once; D: -; J: TRBJ2-3; V: TRBV10-2; length: 14
DNA: TGCGCCAGCAGCCAAGAATCTAGACGTTACAGGTTAAACTATGGCTACACCTTC; CDR3: CASSQESRRYRLNYGYTF; size: -; D: -; J: TRBJ1-2; V: TRBV4-3; length: 18
DNA: TGCGCCAGCAGCTTTATAGCGGGAGCCCCCAATGAGCAGTTCTTC; CDR3: CASSFIAGAPNEQFF; size: -; D: TRBD2; J: TRBJ2-1; V: TRBV5-1; length: 15
DNA: TGTGCCAGTAGTATTCTCCCGGTCCCAGGGTCGGGCACCGGGGAGCTGTTTTTT; CDR3: CASSILPVPGSGTGELFF; size: -; D: -; J: TRBJ2-2; V: TRBV19; length: 18
DNA: TGTGCCAGCATAGCGGGGGGAGATACGCAGTATTTT; CDR3: CASIAGGDTQYF; size: -; D: TRBD2; J: TRBJ2-3; V: TRBV2; length: 12
DNA: TGTGCCAGCAGCTTAAATGCAGGGTCTCTTAGCTATGGCTACACCTTC; CDR3: CASSLNAGSLSYGYTF; size: -; D: -; J: TRBJ1-2; V: TRBV7-2; length: 16
DNA: TGTGCCAGCAGTTACGTCTTGAACACTGAAGCTTTCTTT; CDR3: CASSYVLNTEAFF; size: -; D: -; J: TRBJ1-1; V: TRBV6-5; length: 13
DNA: TGTGCCAGCAGCTTAATGACAGGGCATGAGCAGTTCTTC; CDR3: CASSLMTGHEQFF; size: once; D: TRBD1; J: TRBJ2-1; V: TRBV7-2; length: 13
DNA: TGTGCCAGCAGGGGGACAGCTCGTAATTCACCCCTCCACTTT; CDR3: CASRGTARNSPLHF; size: -; D: TRBD1; J: TRBJ1-6; V: TRBV2; length: 14
DNA: TGTGCCAGCAGAAACAGACGTACAGATACGCAGTATTTT; CDR3: CASRNRRTDTQYF; size: -; D: -; J: TRBJ2-3; V: TRBV6-4; length: 13
DNA: TGTGCCAGCAGCCCAGGACAGGGGACAGAGGCGATCGGCTACACCTTC; CDR3: CASSPGQGTEAIGYTF; size: -; D: TRBD1; J: TRBJ1-2; V: TRBV3-1/TRBV3-2; length: 16
DNA: TGTGCCAGCAGCGTGACCGGGAGCCTTTACAATGAGCAGTTCTTC; CDR3: CASSVTGSLYNEQFF; size: -; D: -; J: TRBJ2-1; V: TRBV7-9; length: 15
DNA: TGTGCCAGCAGTGAAGGAGTTGGGACAGGGTATTGGGAGCCCCAGCATTTT; CDR3: CASSEGVGTGYWEPQHF; size: -; D: TRBD1; J: TRBJ1-5; V: TRBV6-1; length: 17
DNA: TGTGCCAGCAGCTTGGGGACAGGGGCTTTAACATCACCCCTCCACTTT; CDR3: CASSLGTGALTSPLHF; size: -; D: TRBD1; J: TRBJ1-6; V: TRBV5-5; length: 16
DNA: TGCGCCAGCAGCCCACTAGGGACAGGGCATAAGTACTTC; CDR3: CASSPLGTGHKYF; size: -; D: TRBD1; J: TRBJ2-7; V: TRBV4-1; length: 13
DNA: TGTGCCAGCAGCTCCCTACAGCCGAACACTGAAGCTTTCTTT; CDR3: CASSSLQPNTEAFF; size: -; D: -; J: TRBJ1-1; V: TRBV7-2; length: 14
DNA: TGTGCCAGCAGCCTCGTGGGGCTTAATTCACCCCTCCACTTT; CDR3: CASSLVGLNSPLHF; size: -; D: -; J: TRBJ1-6; V: TRBV7-3; length: 14
DNA: TGTGCCAGTACCGATATTAGAGGGACTGAAGCTTTCTTT; CDR3: CASTDIRGTEAFF; size: -; D: -; J: TRBJ1-1; V: TRBV19; length: 13
DNA: TGTGCCATCAGTGGGGACGCGGGAGGGAGGAATGAGCAGTTCTTC; CDR3: CAISGDAGGRNEQFF; size: once; D: TRBD2; J: TRBJ2-1; V: TRBV10-3; length: 15
DNA: TGTGCCAGCAGTGTCCCCGGACAGGGGGCGCGTTACGAGCAGTACTTC; CDR3: CASSVPGQGARYEQYF; size: once; D: TRBD1; J: TRBJ2-7; V: TRBV6-1; length: 16
DNA: TGTGCCAGCACCATGGGGGGGGCAGGTACTGAAGCTTTCTTT; CDR3: CASTMGGAGTEAFF; size: few; D: -; J: TRBJ1-1; V: TRBV27; length: 14
DNA: TGTGCCAGCAGCTTAGTGGGGGGACTAAACACAGATACGCAGTATTTT; CDR3: CASSLVGGLNTDTQYF; size: -; D: TRBD2; J: TRBJ2-3; V: TRBV7-2; length: 16
DNA: TGTGCCAGCAGCCCCAGGGGTAACACTGAAGCTTTCTTT; CDR3: CASSPRGNTEAFF; size: -; D: -; J: TRBJ1-1; V: TRBV3-1/TRBV3-2; length: 13
DNA: TGTGCCAGTAGTGGGATAACAGGGAACACTGAAGCTTTCTTT; CDR3: CASSGITGNTEAFF; size: -; D: -; J: TRBJ1-1; V: TRBV19; length: 14
DNA: TGTGCCAGCAGCCAAGAACAGATTAATGAGCAGTTCTTC; CDR3: CASSQEQINEQFF; size: -; D: -; J: TRBJ2-1; V: TRBV4-2; length: 13
DNA: TGTGCCAGCAGTTACATGCAGGGACTTGGCTCTGGGGCCAACGTCCTGACTTTC; CDR3: CASSYMQGLGSGANVLTF; size: -; D: -; J: TRBJ2-6; V: TRBV6-2/TRBV6-3; length: 18
DNA: TGTGCCAGCAGTTCCAGGACAGGACCCTCTAACTATGGCTACACCTTC; CDR3: CASSSRTGPSNYGYTF; size: -; D: TRBD1; J: TRBJ1-2; V: TRBV28; length: 16
DNA: TGCGCCAGCAGCCAAGGAGGAGGGATGCGTCAGCCCCAGCATTTT; CDR3: CASSQGGGMRQPQHF; size: -; D: -; J: TRBJ1-5; V: TRBV4-1; length: 15
DNA: TGTGCCTGGAGTAAGAAGCCCTCCTATAATTCACCCCTCCACTTT; CDR3: CAWSKKPSYNSPLHF; size: -; D: -; J: TRBJ1-6; V: TRBV30; length: 15
DNA: TGTGCCAGCAGCTTAAATTCGGGACAGACCGGGGAGCTGTTTTTT; CDR3: CASSLNSGQTGELFF; size: -; D: TRBD1; J: TRBJ2-2; V: TRBV7-3; length: 15